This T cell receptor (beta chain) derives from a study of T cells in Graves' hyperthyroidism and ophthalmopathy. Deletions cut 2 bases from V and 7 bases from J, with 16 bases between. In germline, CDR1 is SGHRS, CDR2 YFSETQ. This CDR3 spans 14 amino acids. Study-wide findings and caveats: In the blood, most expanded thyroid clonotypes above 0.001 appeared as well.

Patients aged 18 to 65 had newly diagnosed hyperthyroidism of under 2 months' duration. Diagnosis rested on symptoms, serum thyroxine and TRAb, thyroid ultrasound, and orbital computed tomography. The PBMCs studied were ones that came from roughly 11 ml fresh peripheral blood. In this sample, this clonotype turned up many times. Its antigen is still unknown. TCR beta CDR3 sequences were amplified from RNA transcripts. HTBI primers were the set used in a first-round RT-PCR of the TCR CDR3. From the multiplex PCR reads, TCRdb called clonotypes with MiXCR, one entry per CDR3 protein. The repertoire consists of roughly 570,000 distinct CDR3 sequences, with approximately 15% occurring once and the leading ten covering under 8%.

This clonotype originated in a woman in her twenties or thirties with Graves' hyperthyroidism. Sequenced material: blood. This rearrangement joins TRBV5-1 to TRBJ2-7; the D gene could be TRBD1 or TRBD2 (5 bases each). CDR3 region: CASSLKGSTYEQYF. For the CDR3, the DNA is TGCGCCAGCAGCTTAAAGGGGAGTACTTATGAGCAGTACTTC.